The 14 T cell receptor beta chains below all came from one sample that was sequenced in a study of cytomegalovirus exposure and HLA in healthy donors. The PCR was carried out with 60 Vbeta primers and 13 Jbeta primers. Measured with immunoSEQ multiplex PCR; TCRdb has only the in-frame clones, and not every one. The sample carries around 120,000 clones, 80% recorded once. The specimen was PBMCs. The receptors come from a female donor in good health and CMV-seropositive.

The rearrangement links TRBV7-2 to TRBJ1-6, with 7 bases matching TRBD1. The CDR3 sequence is 16 residues long. Germline V gene sequence: CDR1 SGHTA, CDR2 FQGNSA. Trimming removed 1 base from V and 5 bases from J; junction bases left unmatched: 5. CDR3 amino acids: CASSLGGQRNNSPLHF. DNA for the CDR3: TGTGCCAGCAGCTTAGGGGGACAGAGAAATAATTCACCCCTCCACTTT.

The rearrangement joins TRBV28 to TRBJ2-1; tentative D call: TRBD1 (6 bases). Germline V gene sequence: CDR1 MDHEN, CDR2 SYDVKM. The CDR3 has 15 residues. Trimming took 6 bases from V and 6 from J, leaving 18 bases between them. CDR3 DNA sequence: TGTGCCAGCAGAGGCGGTGGGGGCCTTAGCAATGAGCAGTTCTTC. Its protein product is CASRGGGGLSNEQFF.

The V and J genes are TRBV27 and TRBJ2-1; TRBD1 matches 7 bases. Trimming cost V 5 bases and J 7 bases; bases outside gene matches: 8. Germline V gene sequence: CDR1 MNHEY, CDR2 SMNVEV (reference sequence). The CDR3 has 14 residues. CDR3 coding DNA: TGTGCCAGCAGTCCCCGGGACAGAGGTAATGAGCAGTTCTTC. Residues: CASSPRDRGNEQFF.

The V call is TRBV28, the J call TRBJ2-7; D perhaps matches TRBD2 (7 bases). Germline V gene sequence: CDR1 MDHEN, CDR2 SYDVKM. Trimming shortened V by 1 base and J by 3 bases, and 13 bases separated the two germline ends. This CDR3 contains 15 residues. CDR3 loop: CASSLSGGPGYEQYF. CDR3 coding DNA: TGTGCCAGCAGTTTATCCGGGGGGCCCGGCTACGAGCAGTACTTC.

This clone occurred a few times. The chain employs TRBV14 and TRBJ2-3; a possible D gene is TRBD2 (6 bases). V was trimmed by 4 bases and J by 0 bases, leaving 14 bases between them. Germline V CDR1 and CDR2: SGHDN, FVKESK. CDR3 size: 16 residues. DNA for the CDR3: TGTGCCAGCAGCCTCATCGAAGGGACTAGCACAGATACGCAGTATTTT. Its translation: CASSLIEGTSTDTQYF.

The chain carries TRBV11-2 and TRBJ1-6; no definite D call. The CDR3 is 12 amino acids. Germline CDR1 and CDR2: SGHAT and FQNNGV. Trimming removed 4 bases from V and 10 bases from J, with 8 bases in between. CDR3: CASSSRESPLHF. In DNA form, the CDR3 reads TGTGCCAGCAGCTCCCGGGAGTCACCCCTCCACTTT. Looking up the rest from reference TRBV11-2 and TRBJ1-6 gives the full variable domain: EAGVAQSPRYKIIEKRQSVAFWCNPISGHATLYWYQQILGQGPKLLIQFQNNGVVDDSQLPKDRFSAERLKGVDSTLKIQPAKLEDSAVYLCASSSRESPLHFGNGTRLTVT.

V and J are TRBV25-1 and TRBJ2-1; D gene uncertain. This CDR3 is built from 11 residues. V was shortened by 7 bases and J by 7 bases, with 8 bases between the two germline ends. CDR1 MGHDK and CDR2 SYGVNS come from the germline V gene. The CDR3: CASIGWNEQFF. The CDR3 region has the DNA TGTGCCAGCATCGGGTGGAATGAGCAGTTCTTC.

V usage is TRBV6-1 and J usage is TRBJ2-1, with TRBD1 identical over 11 bases. Unmatched junction bases numbered 5, after V lost 7 bases and J lost 6 bases. Germline V gene lookup returns CDR1 MNHNS and CDR2 SASEGT. The CDR3 is 14 residues long. The CDR3 DNA is TGTGCCAGCATTCCGGGACAGGGGGTCAATGAGCAGTTCTTC. Its protein product is CASIPGQGVNEQFF.

This sequence joins TRBV6-5 and TRBJ1-2, with a possible D match to TRBD1 (5 bases). The CDR3 runs to 15 residues. CDR1 and CDR2 (germline): MNHEY, SVGAGI. Trimming stripped 6 bases from V and 5 bases from J, with 19 bases between. DNA for the CDR3: TGTGCCAGCAGGCGGGGGTTCACATCGGGTTATGGCTACACCTTC. Translating it yields CASRRGFTSGYGYTF.

The chain couples TRBV27 to TRBJ2-1; TRBD2 agrees at 8 bases. The germline V gene has CDR1 MNHEY and CDR2 SMNVEV (reference sequence). This CDR3 contains 16 residues. With 7 bases clipped from V and 8 bases from J, the junction kept 16 bases outside the gene matches. This chain's CDR3 is CASTTLSRGGLDEQFF. The CDR3 nucleotides are TGTGCCAGCACCACGCTGTCCCGGGGGGGCTTGGATGAGCAGTTCTTC.

This chain joins TRBV11-2 and TRBJ2-7; possible D gene TRBD1, 6 bases. Germline CDR1 and CDR2: SGHAT and FQNNGV. The CDR3 length is 13 residues. Trimming took 5 bases from V and 2 from J, leaving 10 bases between them. CDR3 amino acids: CASSETGTYEQYF. CDR3 coding DNA: TGTGCCAGCAGCGAGACAGGTACCTACGAGCAGTACTTC.

This clone is a singleton in its sample. The rearrangement uses TRBV19 and TRBJ1-1, with D possibly TRBD1 on 5 matching bases. The CDR3 totals 16 residues. Germline-derived CDR1 and CDR2 are LNHDA and SQIVND (reference sequence). Between the trimmed V and J ends, which lost 2 bases and 1 base, there was a span of 14 bases. The CDR3: CASSIIQGRSNTEAFF. The CDR3 DNA is TGTGCCAGTAGTATAATCCAGGGTCGTTCGAACACTGAAGCTTTCTTT.

This chain connects TRBV28 to TRBJ2-5; 8 positions agree with TRBD2. The CDR3 extends over 14 amino acids. Germline-derived CDR1 and CDR2 are MDHEN and SYDVKM. The junction had 7 bases not matched to a gene; V was cut back by 4 bases and J by 6 bases. CDR3 protein: CASSSPGLGKTQYF. CDR3 bases: TGTGCCAGCAGTTCCCCGGGACTAGGAAAGACCCAGTACTTC.

The rearrangement joins TRBV2 to TRBJ1-5; TRBD1 aligns across 8 bases. V was clipped by 9 bases and J by 4 bases; unmatched bases: 11. CDR3 size: 15 residues. The germline gives CDR1 SNHLY, CDR2 FYNNEI. The CDR3 DNA reads TGTGCCAGTGACAGGGGAGGGGGTCGTAATCAGCCCCAGCATTTT. Translating gives CASDRGGGRNQPQHF.